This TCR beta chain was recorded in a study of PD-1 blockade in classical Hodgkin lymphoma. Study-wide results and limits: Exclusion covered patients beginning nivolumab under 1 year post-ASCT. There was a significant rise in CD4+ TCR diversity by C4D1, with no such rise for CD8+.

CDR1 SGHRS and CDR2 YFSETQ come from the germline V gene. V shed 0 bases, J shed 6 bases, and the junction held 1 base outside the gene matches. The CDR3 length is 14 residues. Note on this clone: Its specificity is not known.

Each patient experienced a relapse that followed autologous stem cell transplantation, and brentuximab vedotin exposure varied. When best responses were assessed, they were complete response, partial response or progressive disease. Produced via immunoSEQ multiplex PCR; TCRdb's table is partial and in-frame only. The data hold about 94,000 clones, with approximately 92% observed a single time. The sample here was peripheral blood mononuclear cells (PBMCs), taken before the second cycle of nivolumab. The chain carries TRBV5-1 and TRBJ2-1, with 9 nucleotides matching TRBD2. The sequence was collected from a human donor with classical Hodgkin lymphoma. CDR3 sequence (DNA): TGCGCCAGCAGCTTGGGGACTAGCGCCAATGAGCAGTTCTTC. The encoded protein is CASSLGTSANEQFF.